These T cell receptor beta chains were read from a single sample in a study of radiotherapy plus CTLA-4 blockade in lung cancer. Libraries were prepared by immunoSEQ multiplex PCR; TCRdb keeps only in-frame clonotypes and omits some of them. This table holds under 95,000 clones, 60% to 85% found once. The sample here was peripheral blood, taken from a patient treated with radiotherapy plus ipilimumab. The receptors originated from a human donor with non-small cell lung cancer whose response to radiotherapy plus ipilimumab could not be evaluated. Some clones in this sample may be carry-over from other donors' samples. Both conserved end residues are part of each CDR3. A D gene is named only where the DNA matches it firmly. Clone size is stated in some rows and not others, as once, few, many or a class when expanded.

V	J	D	size	CDR3	DNA
TRBV7-9	TRBJ1-2	TRBD1	NA	CASSPQQGAGYGYTF	TGTGCCAGCAGCCCTCAACAGGGGGCTGGCTATGGCTACACCTTC
TRBV5-1	TRBJ1-1	NA	NA	CASSFENPRNTEAFF	TGCGCCAGCAGCTTCGAGAACCCCCGGAACACTGAAGCTTTCTTT
TRBV5-6	TRBJ2-5	TRBD1	few	CASSFTGTGPGKTQYF	TGTGCCAGCAGCTTTACCGGGACAGGCCCTGGGAAGACCCAGTACTTC
TRBV15	TRBJ1-4	TRBD1	NA	CATSSVPGQRASNEKLFF	TGTGCCACCAGCAGCGTCCCGGGACAGAGGGCGTCTAATGAAAAACTGTTTTTT
TRBV10-3	TRBJ1-6	TRBD1	NA	CAIRKQGTDNSPLHF	TGTGCCATCAGAAAACAGGGGACGGATAATTCACCCCTCCACTTT
TRBV6-1	TRBJ2-7	NA	NA	CASSARVNTYEQYF	TGTGCCAGCAGTGCTCGTGTGAACACCTACGAGCAGTACTTC
TRBV5-1	TRBJ1-2	NA	NA	CASSLGQDYYGYTF	TGCGCCAGCAGCTTGGGACAGGATTACTATGGCTACACCTTC
TRBV28	TRBJ1-1	NA	once	CASDLQGKKNTEAFF	TGTGCCAGCGACCTACAGGGAAAAAAGAACACTGAAGCTTTCTTT
TRBV9	TRBJ1-1	TRBD1	NA	CASSPLTGAPTEAFF	TGTGCCAGCAGCCCCCTGACAGGGGCCCCCACTGAAGCTTTCTTT
TRBV11-3	TRBJ2-7	TRBD1	NA	CASSPGTASYEQYF	TGTGCCAGCAGCCCAGGGACAGCTTCCTACGAGCAGTACTTC
TRBV6-1	TRBJ1-2	NA	NA	CASSENRASRNYGYTF	TGTGCCAGCAGTGAGAACAGGGCCTCGAGAAACTATGGCTACACCTTC
TRBV4-2	TRBJ2-3	NA	once	CASSQGLDSSTDTQYF	TGTGCCAGCAGCCAAGGATTGGACTCCTCCACAGATACGCAGTATTTT
TRBV7-8	TRBJ1-5	TRBD1	once	CASSPDRAYQPQHF	TGTGCCAGCAGCCCAGACAGGGCTTATCAGCCCCAGCATTTT
TRBV29-1	TRBJ1-2	TRBD1	NA	CSVQKGGRGDGYTF	TGCAGCGTCCAAAAAGGGGGCAGGGGAGATGGCTACACCTTC
TRBV6-5	TRBJ1-1	NA	NA	CASRPDNSWGTEAFF	TGTGCCAGCAGACCGGACAACTCGTGGGGCACTGAAGCTTTCTTT
TRBV10-3	TRBJ1-3	TRBD1	NA	CATTRGPGNTIYF	TGTGCCACGACAAGGGGGCCTGGAAACACCATATATTTT
TRBV28	TRBJ2-2	NA	NA	CASSPTDWAEANTGELFF	TGTGCCAGCAGTCCAACGGACTGGGCGGAGGCTAACACCGGGGAGCTGTTTTTT
TRBV29-1	TRBJ2-7	TRBD1	NA	CSVGDRAGYEQYF	TGCAGCGTTGGGGACAGGGCTGGCTACGAGCAGTACTTC
TRBV7-2	TRBJ2-2	NA	NA	CASSRRTANTGELFF	TGTGCCAGCAGCCGACGGACAGCGAACACCGGGGAGCTGTTTTTT
TRBV2	TRBJ1-3	NA	few	CASSLKQGLGNTIYF	TGTGCCAGCAGTTTAAAACAGGGTCTCGGAAACACCATATATTTT